The subject of this entry is one T cell receptor beta chain. Its antigen is not identified. Assay execution proceeded at the deep level. Only in-frame clones appear in the TCRdb table, and some are missing; sequencing was by immunoSEQ multiplex PCR. The data hold roughly 2.1 million clones, with about 93% observed a single time. The data were obtained in a study of shared clonotypes between healthy human individuals. Across the study: CD4 naive and CD4 memory each took three plates per donor, while CD8 naive took two and CD8 memory one. Overall study results and limits: Clonotypes shared by all four donors outscored non-shared clonotypes in generation probability.

CD45RO negativity and positive selection for CCR7 defined naive CD8 cells, a population that excluded terminally differentiated effector memory CD45RA+ cells. Source material: naive CD8+ T cells from PBMCs. The clonotype originates from a man aged 18 to 30 in good health. Some clones in this sample may be carry-over from other donors' samples.

The CDR3 DNA sequence: TGTGCCAGCAGCAATCCCTACAATGAGCAGTTCTTC. Its translation is CASSNPYNEQFF. The chain employs TRBV4-2 and TRBJ2-1; no clear D. The CDR3 runs 12 residues. The germline V gene encodes CDR1 LGHNA and CDR2 YNFKEQ. Trimming took off 5 bases at V and 2 bases at J, with 4 bases between the two ends.